The 20 T cell receptor beta chains given below trace back to one sample, sequenced in a study of blood T cell repertoires in COVID-19. TCRdb's table, derived via immunoSEQ multiplex PCR, lists solely in-frame clones and lacks some. The data hold under 200,000 clones, with approximately 83% observed a single time. The source material was peripheral blood. These receptors all come from a man aged 55 to 70 with acute or convalescent COVID-19.

The chain couples TRBV28 to TRBJ1-1; tentatively, D is TRBD1 (5 bases). This CDR3 comprises 14 residues. Germline V lookup: CDR1 MDHEN, CDR2 SYDVKM. V lost 2 bases and J lost 4, with 11 bases in between. CDR3 nucleotides: TGTGCCAGCAGTTTACTTGGGGGGGGCACTGAAGCTTTCTTT. It yields the protein CASSLLGGGTEAFF.

A few counts support this clone. The chain has TRBV18 and TRBJ1-5, with a possible D match to TRBD1 (5 bases). This CDR3 contains 17 residues. The germline V gene encodes CDR1 KGHSH and CDR2 LQKENI. V lost 6 bases and J 4 bases, leaving 22 bases between the germline ends. CDR3 bases: TGTGCCAGCTCCCTTACCTCACATGGGCCAGGGAATCAGCCCCAGCATTTT. Protein: CASSLTSHGPGNQPQHF.

J is TRBJ2-3 and V is TRBV28, with D hard to call. Germline CDR1 and CDR2: MDHEN and SYDVKM. This CDR3 is 14 amino acids long. V was cut by 1 base and J by 2 bases, with 7 bases left in between. Here the CDR3 DNA reads TGTGCCAGCAGTTTATCGCTACTCACAGATACGCAGTATTTT. Translating it yields CASSLSLLTDTQYF.

The chain has TRBV18 and TRBJ2-4, with 8 bases lining up with TRBD1. The CDR3 spans 15 residues. Germline CDR1 KGHSH, CDR2 LQKENI. After removal of 3 bases from V and 9 bases from J, the junction contained 10 bases not matched to a gene. Here the CDR3 DNA reads TGTGCCAGCTCACCCGGACAGGGAGGACAAACCATTCAGTACTTC. It encodes CASSPGQGGQTIQYF.

The V and J genes are TRBV19 and TRBJ2-3, with D perhaps TRBD2 (6 bases). V lost 6 bases, J lost 1 base, and 14 bases lay in between. CDR1 is LNHDA, CDR2 SQIVND, per germline (reference sequence). The CDR3 extends over 15 amino acids. CDR3 in amino acids: CASRAPERGTDTQYF. The CDR3 DNA is TGTGCCAGTAGGGCCCCCGAGCGGGGCACAGATACGCAGTATTTT.

The chain is built from TRBV25-1 and TRBJ2-1, with D possibly TRBD2 on 5 matching bases. CDR1 MGHDK and CDR2 SYGVNS come from the germline V gene. V lost 3 bases and J lost 2, with 11 bases in between. The CDR3 sequence is 15 residues long. For the CDR3, the DNA is TGTGCCAGCAGTGACGCGAGGGTGACCTACAATGAGCAGTTCTTC. This sequence encodes CASSDARVTYNEQFF. Full variable domain (remainder filled in from reference TRBV25-1 and TRBJ2-1): EADIYQTPRYLVIGTGKKITLECSQTMGHDKMYWYQQDPGMELHLIHYSYGVNSTEKGDLSSESTVSRIRTEHFPLTLESARPSHTSQYLCASSDARVTYNEQFFGPGTRLTVL.

This clone appeared once. The gene calls are TRBV2 and TRBJ1-6; tentatively, D is TRBD1 (6 bases). V gave up 10 bases and J gave up 8 bases, with 15 bases separating them. Germline CDR1 reads SNHLY; CDR2 reads FYNNEI. The CDR3 extends over 13 amino acids. Here the CDR3 reads CATNRVRDSPLHF. DNA for the CDR3: TGTGCCACCAACAGGGTTAGGGATTCACCCCTCCACTTT.

The chain has TRBV5-1 and TRBJ1-1; D may be TRBD1 (6 bases). CDR3 length: 15 residues. Per the germline V gene, CDR1 is SGHRS and CDR2 is YFSETQ. The germline V and J ends were trimmed by 4 bases and 0 bases, with 13 bases remaining between them. The DNA of the CDR3 is TGCGCCAGCAGCGCCACAGGGACCCTGAACACTGAAGCTTTCTTT. It codes for CASSATGTLNTEAFF.

The chain has TRBV5-1 and TRBJ1-1, with no clear D. The germline gives CDR1 SGHRS, CDR2 YFSETQ. V lost 2 bases, J lost 4 bases, and 12 bases lay in between. The CDR3 length is 14 residues. The CDR3 DNA reads as TGCGCCAGCAGCTTTTTGGTCGGGAGCACTGAAGCTTTCTTT. As protein: CASSFLVGSTEAFF.

The CDR3 sequence: CASSSPSRGTDTQYF. In DNA form, the CDR3 reads TGCGCCAGCAGCTCCCCGTCACGGGGGACAGATACGCAGTATTTT. The V call is TRBV5-1, the J call TRBJ2-3; D perhaps matches TRBD2 (6 bases). V lost 3 bases, J lost 3 bases, and 14 bases lay in between. From germline, CDR1 is SGHRS and CDR2 YFSETQ. This CDR3 has 15 residues.

This chain joins TRBV5-8 and TRBJ2-7; 9 nucleotides match TRBD2. Germline lookup yields CDR1 SGHTS and CDR2 YDEGEE. The CDR3 spans 15 residues. V shed 2 bases and J 2 bases; nucleotides not matched to a gene: 5. CDR3 sequence: CASSFRGTSPYEQYF. The DNA of the CDR3 is TGTGCCAGCAGCTTTAGAGGGACTAGCCCCTACGAGCAGTACTTC. Supplemented by reference TRBV5-8 and TRBJ2-7, the full variable domain reads EAGVTQSPTHLIKTRGQQATLRCSPISGHTSVYWYQQALGLGLQFLLWYDEGEERNRGNFPPRFSGRQFPNYSSELNVNALELEDSALYLCASSFRGTSPYEQYFGPGTRLTVT.

The chain employs TRBV7-9 and TRBJ2-7; perhaps TRBD1 as D (5 bases). Per the germline V gene, CDR1 is SEHNR and CDR2 is FQNEAQ (reference sequence). The CDR3 has 14 amino acids. V lost 5 bases, J lost 5 bases, and 16 bases lay in between. Here the CDR3 reads CASSPKFRTNEQYF. The CDR3 DNA is TGTGCCAGCAGCCCAAAATTTAGGACAAACGAGCAGTACTTC.

DNA of the CDR3: TGCGCCAGCAGCTTGGGATGGACTAGCGGAGAGTATTTT. The encoded protein is CASSLGWTSGEYF. V usage is TRBV5-1 and J usage is TRBJ2-3; 10 nucleotides match TRBD2. Germline CDR1 is SGHRS and CDR2 is YFSETQ. The CDR3 is made up of 13 amino acids. Trimming cost V 0 bases and J 13 bases; bases outside gene matches: 5. Full variable domain (remainder filled in from reference TRBV5-1 and TRBJ2-3): KAGVTQTPRYLIKTRGQQVTLSCSPISGHRSVSWYQQTPGQGLQFLFEYFSETQRNKGNFPGRFSGRQFSNSRSEMNVSTLELGDSALYLCASSLGWTSGEYFGPGTRLTVL.

J is TRBJ2-4 and V is TRBV11-2; 7 bases map to TRBD1. This CDR3 contains 13 residues. With 8 bases clipped from V and 9 bases from J, the junction kept 10 bases outside the gene matches. Per germline, CDR1 SGHAT and CDR2 FQNNGV. The CDR3 region has the DNA TGTGCCAGCGGAATACAGGGGACGGTCATTCAGTACTTC. This encodes CASGIQGTVIQYF.

J is TRBJ1-2 and V is TRBV10-2, with TRBD1 identical over 7 bases. The CDR3 is 13 amino acids. Germline loops: CDR1 WSHSY, CDR2 SAAADI. V lost 8 bases, J lost 2 bases, and 5 bases stayed unmatched. This CDR3 is CASAPGQNYGYTF. For the CDR3, the DNA is TGCGCCAGCGCCCCGGGACAGAACTATGGCTACACCTTC.

This clone has only a few counts. The V and J genes are TRBV11-2 and TRBJ1-2; D might be TRBD1 (6 bases). The CDR3 totals 15 residues. V was pared by 5 bases and J by 4 bases, with 17 bases between. Germline V gene lookup returns CDR1 SGHAT and CDR2 FQNNGV. The CDR3 DNA follows: TGTGCCAGCAGCATAAGAGCCTTGGACAGCTATGGCTACACCTTC. This sequence encodes CASSIRALDSYGYTF. Full variable domain (rest looked up from reference TRBV11-2 and TRBJ1-2): EAGVAQSPRYKIIEKRQSVAFWCNPISGHATLYWYQQILGQGPKLLIQFQNNGVVDDSQLPKDRFSAERLKGVDSTLKIQPAKLEDSAVYLCASSIRALDSYGYTFGSGTRLTVV.

The V and J genes are TRBV10-1 and TRBJ1-2, with D perhaps TRBD1 (5 bases). The CDR3 consists of 13 residues. Trimming removed 5 bases from V and 4 bases from J, with 11 bases in between. Germline lookup yields CDR1 WNHNN and CDR2 SYGVQD (reference sequence). CDR3 bases: TGCGCCAGCAGTCCCGACAGATTCTATGGCTACACCTTC. Residues: CASSPDRFYGYTF.

This chain links TRBV7-3 with TRBJ2-5; 8 bases agree with TRBD2. The CDR3 is 13 residues long. Per germline, CDR1 SGHTA and CDR2 FQGTGA. J gave up 4 bases and V 5 bases, and 3 bases lay outside the gene matches. The CDR3 DNA reads TGTGCCAGCAGCAGCGGGAGTATAGAGACCCAGTACTTC. Amino acid sequence: CASSSGSIETQYF.

The chain links TRBV7-3 to TRBJ2-2; 8 bases agree with TRBD2. Germline V gene sequence: CDR1 SGHTA, CDR2 FQGTGA. With V trimmed by 5 bases and J by 0 bases, 5 bases remained unmatched. There are 16 residues in the CDR3. CDR3 region: CASSQTSGANTGELFF. The CDR3 DNA is TGTGCCAGCAGCCAAACTAGCGGCGCGAACACCGGGGAGCTGTTTTTT.

V is TRBV19 and J is TRBJ2-7; the match to TRBD2 covers 13 bases. Germline trimming cut 11 bases from V and 5 bases from J; bases unmatched to any gene: 24. The CDR3 extends over 19 amino acids. CDR1 and CDR2 from the germline V gene are LNHDA and SQIVND (reference sequence). CDR3 sequence: CAPPERADLLAGGPHEQYF. The CDR3 nucleotides are TGTGCCCCTCCCGAGAGGGCCGATTTACTAGCGGGAGGGCCCCACGAGCAGTACTTC.